The sequence of this T cell receptor (beta chain) was determined in a study of blood T cell repertoires in COVID-19. On the study more broadly: Spain, Italy and the United States supplied samples that represented acute and convalescent COVID-19.

The method was immunoSEQ multiplex PCR; TCRdb's version includes in-frame clones alone and lacks a portion of them. Of about 150,000 clones listed, under 90% were seen once; the top ten hold approximately 0.5%. The CDR3 runs to 14 residues. Trimming cost V 6 bases and J 4 bases, with 15 bases left between them. Germline lookup yields CDR1 MNHEY and CDR2 SVGAGI. The chain is built from TRBV6-5 and TRBJ1-2, with D possibly TRBD1 on 5 matching bases. Sequenced sample: peripheral blood. The TCR originated in a man aged 60-69 years with acute or convalescent COVID-19. The CDR3 region is CASSSAGGTYGYTF. In nucleotides, the CDR3 is TGTGCCAGCAGCTCCGCGGGGGGTACCTATGGCTACACCTTC.